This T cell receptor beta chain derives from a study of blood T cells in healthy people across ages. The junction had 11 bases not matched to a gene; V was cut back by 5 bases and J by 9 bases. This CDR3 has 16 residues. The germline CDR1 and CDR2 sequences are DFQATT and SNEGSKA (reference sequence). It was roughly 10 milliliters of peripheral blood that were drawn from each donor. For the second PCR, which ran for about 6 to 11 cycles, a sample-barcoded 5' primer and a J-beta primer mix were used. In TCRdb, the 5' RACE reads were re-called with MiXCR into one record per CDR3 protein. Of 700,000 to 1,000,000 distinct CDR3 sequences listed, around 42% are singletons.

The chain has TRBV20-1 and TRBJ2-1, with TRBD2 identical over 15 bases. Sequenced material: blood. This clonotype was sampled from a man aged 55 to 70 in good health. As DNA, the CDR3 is TGCAGTGCTTTCCCCAGGACTAGCGGGGGGGCGAGTGAGCAGTTCTTC. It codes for CSAFPRTSGGASEQFF.